Listed below are T cell receptor beta chains from one sample, sequenced in a study of blood T cell repertoires in COVID-19. TCRdb keeps only in-frame clones here, not all; method: immunoSEQ multiplex PCR. The sample has roughly 150,000 clones, 80% seen once; the top ten hold 6%. What was sequenced was PBMCs or T cells enriched from blood (not recorded which). These receptors originate from a middle-aged man who had recovered from COVID-19. Each CDR3 is given with its conserved first and last residue. The D gene is left open where the match is weak. Not all rows give a size; the values are once, few, many and, for expanded clones, a class.

TRBD1,TRBJ2-5,NA,TRBV12-5,CASGGDRGGLFVETQYF,TGTGCTAGTGGTGGGGACAGGGGAGGGCTATTCGTTGAGACCCAGTACTTC
NA,TRBJ1-2,NA,TRBV6-5,CASSYSPFGDYGYTF,TGTGCCAGCAGTTACTCGCCTTTCGGTGACTATGGCTACACCTTC
NA,TRBJ1-2,medium-sized,TRBV6-1,CASSDRVHGYTF,TGTGCCAGCAGTGACAGGGTACATGGCTACACCTTC
TRBD2,TRBJ2-1,few,TRBV5-4,CASSFTRGGLAGGGLRQFF,TGTGCCAGCAGTTTCACCAGGGGAGGGCTAGCGGGGGGTGGACTGCGGCAGTTCTTC
TRBD1,TRBJ1-1,NA,TRBV9,CASSQGDGEAFF,TGTGCCAGCAGCCAGGGGGACGGTGAAGCTTTCTTT
TRBD1,TRBJ2-2,once,TRBV7-9,CASPLAGGYNTGELFF,TGTGCCAGCCCCCTGGCAGGGGGCTATAACACCGGGGAGCTGTTTTTT
NA,TRBJ1-6,NA,TRBV7-2,CASSLVGVVGSPLHF,TGTGCCAGCAGCTTAGTCGGGGTTGTGGGTTCACCCCTCCACTTT
NA,TRBJ1-4,NA,TRBV7-8,CASSPFGRGAREIEKLFF,TGTGCCAGCAGCCCCTTCGGCAGGGGCGCCCGAGAAATTGAAAAACTGTTTTTT
TRBD1,TRBJ1-5,NA,TRBV6-5,CASARTGGNQPQHF,TGTGCCAGCGCGCGGACAGGGGGCAATCAGCCCCAGCATTTT
TRBD2,TRBJ2-3,NA,TRBV2,CASMTGLAGGRDTQYF,TGTGCCAGCATGACGGGACTAGCGGGGGGTCGGGATACGCAGTATTTT
NA,TRBJ1-1,NA,TRBV9,CASSMGGPRHEAFF,TGTGCCAGCAGCATGGGGGGTCCCCGACATGAAGCTTTCTTT
TRBD1,TRBJ1-2,NA,TRBV28,CASSSSDREFYGYTF,TGTGCCAGCAGTTCCTCCGACAGGGAATTCTATGGCTACACCTTC
TRBD2,TRBJ2-2,NA,TRBV2,CAIKLTSGGTGELFF,TGTGCCATCAAACTCACTAGCGGGGGGACCGGGGAGCTGTTTTTT
TRBD1,TRBJ2-3,NA,TRBV3-1/TRBV3-2,CASSLTGAAKTDTQYF,TGTGCCAGCAGCCTTACAGGGGCGGCCAAAACAGATACGCAGTATTTT
NA,TRBJ1-2,few,TRBV6-6,CASSYADHRVLSGYTF,TGTGCCAGCAGTTACGCAGACCACCGGGTACTCAGTGGCTACACCTTC
TRBD1,TRBJ1-5,once,TRBV30,CAWSAGTGVQPQHF,TGTGCCTGGAGTGCCGGGACAGGGGTTCAGCCCCAGCATTTT
NA,TRBJ1-1,NA,TRBV7-9,CASIGGNTEAFF,TGTGCCAGCATCGGAGGGAACACTGAAGCTTTCTTT
NA,TRBJ1-1,NA,TRBV5-5,CASSLSPTGNTEAFF,TGTGCCAGCAGCTTATCACCTACAGGGAACACTGAAGCTTTCTTT
NA,TRBJ2-3,NA,TRBV11-2,CASSLVFGLSTDTQYF,TGTGCCAGCAGCTTAGTTTTTGGCCTTAGCACAGATACGCAGTATTTT
TRBD1,TRBJ2-1,NA,TRBV19,CASSIRTGLSYNEQFF,TGTGCCAGTAGTATCAGGACAGGGTTAAGCTACAATGAGCAGTTCTTC
NA,TRBJ1-6,NA,TRBV3-1/TRBV3-2,CASSLRAAGTSPLHF,TGTGCCAGCAGCCTCCGAGCGGCCGGAACTTCACCCCTCCACTTT
NA,TRBJ1-4,once,TRBV12-3/TRBV12-4,CASNRRLAEKLFF,TGTGCCAGCAACAGACGCCTAGCTGAAAAACTGTTTTTT
NA,TRBJ1-2,NA,TRBV19,CASSHSYGYTF,TGTGCCAGTAGTCACAGCTATGGCTACACCTTC
TRBD2,TRBJ2-1,NA,TRBV6-5,CASGLAGPSYNEQFF,TGTGCCAGCGGACTAGCGGGTCCCTCCTACAATGAGCAGTTCTTC
TRBD2,TRBJ2-7,NA,TRBV2,CASRERGADYEQYF,TGTGCCAGCAGGGAGCGGGGGGCCGACTACGAGCAGTACTTC
NA,TRBJ2-3,NA,TRBV30,CAWSEISVGTQYF,TGTGCCTGGAGTGAAATTAGCGTCGGTACGCAGTATTTT
TRBD1,TRBJ1-2,NA,TRBV30,CAWRSFPGQGYGYTF,TGTGCCTGGAGGAGCTTCCCGGGACAGGGGTATGGCTACACCTTC
NA,TRBJ1-4,NA,TRBV6-6,CASLRGEGMNEKLFF,TGTGCCAGCCTCAGGGGCGAGGGTATGAATGAAAAACTGTTTTTT
NA,TRBJ1-5,NA,TRBV15,CATSRDRVETQPQHF,TGTGCCACCAGCAGAGACAGGGTGGAAACTCAGCCCCAGCATTTT
TRBD2,TRBJ2-3,NA,TRBV3-1/TRBV3-2,CASSGGFAGGNTQYF,TGTGCCAGCAGCGGCGGGTTTGCGGGGGGGAATACGCAGTATTTT
TRBD2,TRBJ2-7,NA,TRBV7-9,CASSFHGGAGSEQYF,TGTGCCAGCAGCTTTCACGGGGGGGCCGGTAGCGAGCAGTACTTC
TRBD1,TRBJ1-5,NA,TRBV4-1,CASSQGTGDQPQHF,TGCGCCAGCAGCCAAGGGACAGGTGATCAGCCCCAGCATTTT
TRBD1,TRBJ1-2,NA,TRBV30,CAWTGQLNYGYTF,TGTGCCTGGACGGGACAGCTTAACTATGGCTACACCTTC
TRBD1,TRBJ2-7,NA,TRBV6-5,CASSWRRGLSYEQYF,TGTGCCAGCAGTTGGAGAAGGGGGCTCTCCTACGAGCAGTACTTC
TRBD2,TRBJ2-7,NA,TRBV2,CASRRSSGTSYEQYF,TGTGCCAGCAGACGCTCTAGCGGAACCTCCTACGAGCAGTACTTC
TRBD1,TRBJ2-7,NA,TRBV10-1,CASSDHRDRGFDEQYF,TGCGCCAGCAGTGACCACCGGGACAGGGGGTTCGACGAGCAGTACTTC
NA,TRBJ2-1,few,TRBV2,CASSDRGASSYNEQFF,TGTGCCAGCAGTGACCGGGGGGCGAGCTCCTACAATGAGCAGTTCTTC
NA,TRBJ1-3,NA,TRBV6-5,CASSFGISGNTIYF,TGTGCCAGCAGCTTCGGGATCTCTGGAAACACCATATATTTT
NA,TRBJ2-7,few,TRBV3-1/TRBV3-2,CASSRGRRGVSYEQYF,TGTGCCAGCAGCCGGGGGCGACGGGGGGTTTCCTACGAGCAGTACTTC
NA,TRBJ1-1,NA,TRBV10-1,CASSRTGGTEAFF,TGCGCCAGCAGCCGGACGGGGGGCACTGAAGCTTTCTTT
TRBD1,TRBJ1-4,many,TRBV6-4,CASSDTPGQGNEKLFF,TGTGCCAGCAGTGACACACCGGGACAGGGTAATGAAAAACTGTTTTTT
NA,TRBJ1-5,NA,TRBV5-4,CASSQGGGGQPQHF,TGTGCCAGCAGCCAGGGCGGGGGCGGACAGCCCCAGCATTTT
TRBD1,TRBJ1-4,NA,TRBV6-5,CASRPGQGRGEKLFF,TGTGCCAGCAGACCGGGACAGGGACGGGGTGAAAAACTGTTTTTT
NA,TRBJ1-2,NA,TRBV27,CASSFRQGNGYTF,TGTGCCAGCAGTTTTCGCCAGGGCAATGGCTACACCTTC
NA,TRBJ2-2,few,TRBV6-5,CASTRETPNTGELFF,TGTGCCAGCACTCGGGAAACTCCGAACACCGGGGAGCTGTTTTTT
TRBD2,TRBJ2-2,NA,TRBV5-4,CASSLGLAGGPTGELFF,TGTGCCAGCAGCTTAGGACTAGCGGGGGGGCCCACCGGGGAGCTGTTTTTT
NA,TRBJ2-1,few,TRBV5-6,CASSLTVAAYNEQFF,TGTGCCAGCAGCTTGACCGTCGCGGCATACAATGAGCAGTTCTTC
TRBD1,TRBJ1-4,NA,TRBV11-2,CASSLEKGASSEKLFF,TGTGCCAGCAGCTTGGAGAAGGGGGCGTCAAGTGAAAAACTGTTTTTT
TRBD1,TRBJ2-7,NA,TRBV5-1,CASSPTGTEYEQYF,TGCGCCAGCAGCCCTACCGGGACAGAATACGAGCAGTACTTC
NA,TRBJ2-7,NA,TRBV27,CASQSRDIYEQYF,TGTGCCAGCCAAAGCCGGGACATTTACGAGCAGTACTTC
NA,TRBJ2-1,few,TRBV27,CASSPDSIGNEQFF,TGTGCCAGCAGTCCGGACAGTATCGGAAATGAGCAGTTCTTC
NA,TRBJ1-5,NA,TRBV6-5,CASRQGWGQPQHF,TGTGCCAGCAGACAGGGATGGGGTCAGCCCCAGCATTTT
NA,TRBJ1-4,NA,TRBV6-1,CASSEYWGDEKLFF,TGTGCCAGCAGTGAATACTGGGGGGATGAAAAACTGTTTTTT
NA,TRBJ1-1,NA,TRBV5-1,CASSSSGTEAFF,TGCGCCAGCAGCTCCTCAGGCACTGAAGCTTTCTTT
NA,TRBJ1-6,NA,TRBV11-2,CASSWGAGFGLYNSPLHF,TGTGCCAGCAGCTGGGGTGCGGGTTTCGGTCTCTATAATTCACCCCTCCACTTT